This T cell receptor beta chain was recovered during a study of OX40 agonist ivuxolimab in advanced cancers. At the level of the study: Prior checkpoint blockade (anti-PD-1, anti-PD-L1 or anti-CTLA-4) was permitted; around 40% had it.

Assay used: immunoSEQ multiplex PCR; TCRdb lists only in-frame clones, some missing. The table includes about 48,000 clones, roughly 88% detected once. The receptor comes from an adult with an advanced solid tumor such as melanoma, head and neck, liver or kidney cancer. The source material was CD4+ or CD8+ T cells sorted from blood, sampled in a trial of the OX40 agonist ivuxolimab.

The CDR3: CASSLAVTGLETQYF. CDR3 in DNA: TGTGCCAGCAGCTTAGCTGTGACAGGATTGGAGACCCAGTACTTC. This sequence joins TRBV7-2 and TRBJ2-5; TRBD1 is a possible D gene (6 bases). V lost 0 bases to trimming and J lost 5 bases, with 13 bases between them. Germline V gene sequence: CDR1 SGHTA, CDR2 FQGNSA. This CDR3 has 15 residues. Filled out from reference TRBV7-2 and TRBJ2-5, the complete variable domain reads GAGVSQSPSNKVTEKGKDVELRCDPISGHTALYWYRQSLGQGLEFLIYFQGNSAPDKSGLPSDRFSAERTGGSVSTLTIQRTQQEDSAVYLCASSLAVTGLETQYFGPGTRLLVL.